This TCR beta chain was sequenced in a study of CD8 T cells in Susac syndrome. The V end lost 2 bases, the J end lost 6 bases, and 9 bases lay between the germline ends. Germline-derived CDR1 and CDR2 are MDHEN and SYDVKM. The CDR3 totals 13 residues. This clonotype was counted a few times. RNA totalling roughly 0.45 to 1 ug underwent reverse transcription with random hexamers. From the immunoSEQ multiplex PCR reads, TCRdb called clonotypes with MiXCR, one entry per CDR3 protein. The table has some 150,000 distinct CDR3 sequences, approximately 94% seen once. The clonotype originates from a human donor with Susac syndrome. V gene TRBV28 combines with J gene TRBJ2-3; D is perhaps TRBD1 (6 bases). The sample taken for sequencing was CD4+ T cells from PBMCs. CDR3 coding DNA: TGTGCCAGCAGTTTACAGGGGACGGATACGCAGTATTTT. Translating gives CASSLQGTDTQYF.